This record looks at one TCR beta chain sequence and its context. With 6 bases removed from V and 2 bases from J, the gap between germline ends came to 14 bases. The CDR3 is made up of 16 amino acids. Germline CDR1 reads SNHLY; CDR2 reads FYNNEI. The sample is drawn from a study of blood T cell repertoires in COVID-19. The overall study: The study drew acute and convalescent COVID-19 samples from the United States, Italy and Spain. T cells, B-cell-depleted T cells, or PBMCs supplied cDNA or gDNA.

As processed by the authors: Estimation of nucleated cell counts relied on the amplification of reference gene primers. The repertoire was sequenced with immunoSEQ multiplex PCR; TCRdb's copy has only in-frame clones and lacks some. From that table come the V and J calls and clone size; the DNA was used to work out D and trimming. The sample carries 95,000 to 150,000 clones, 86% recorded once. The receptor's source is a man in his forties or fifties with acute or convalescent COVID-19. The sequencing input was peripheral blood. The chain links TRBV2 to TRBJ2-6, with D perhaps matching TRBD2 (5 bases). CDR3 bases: TGTGCCAGCAGCGAGACTATGGTGCCTGGGGCCAACGTCCTGACTTTC. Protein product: CASSETMVPGANVLTF.